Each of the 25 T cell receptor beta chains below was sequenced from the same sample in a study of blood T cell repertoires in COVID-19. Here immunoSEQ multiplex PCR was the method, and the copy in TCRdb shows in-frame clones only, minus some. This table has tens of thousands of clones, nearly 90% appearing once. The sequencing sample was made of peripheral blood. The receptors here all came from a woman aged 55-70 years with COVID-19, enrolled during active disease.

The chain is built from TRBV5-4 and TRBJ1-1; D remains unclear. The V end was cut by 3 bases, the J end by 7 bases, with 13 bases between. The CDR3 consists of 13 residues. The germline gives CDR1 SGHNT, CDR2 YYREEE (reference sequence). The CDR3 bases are TGTGCCAGCAGCTCCCTCCCCCGAGGTGAAGCTTTCTTT. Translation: CASSSLPRGEAFF.

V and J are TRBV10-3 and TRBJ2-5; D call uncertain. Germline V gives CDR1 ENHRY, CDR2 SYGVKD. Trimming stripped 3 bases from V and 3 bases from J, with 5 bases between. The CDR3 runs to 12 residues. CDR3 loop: CAISDREETQYF. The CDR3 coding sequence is TGTGCCATCAGTGACCGGGAAGAGACCCAGTACTTC.

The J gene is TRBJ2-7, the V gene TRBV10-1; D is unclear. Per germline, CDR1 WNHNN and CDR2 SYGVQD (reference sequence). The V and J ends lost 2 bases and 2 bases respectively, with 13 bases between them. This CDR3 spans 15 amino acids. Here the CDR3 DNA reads TGCGCCAGCAGTGAGGGGTCAGGTGTACCCTACGAGCAGTACTTC. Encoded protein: CASSEGSGVPYEQYF.

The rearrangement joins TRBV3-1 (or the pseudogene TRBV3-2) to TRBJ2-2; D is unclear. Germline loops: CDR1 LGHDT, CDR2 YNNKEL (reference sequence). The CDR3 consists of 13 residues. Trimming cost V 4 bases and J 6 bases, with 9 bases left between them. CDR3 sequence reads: CASSLQVPGELFF. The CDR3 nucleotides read TGTGCCAGCAGCCTGCAGGTACCCGGGGAGCTGTTTTTT.

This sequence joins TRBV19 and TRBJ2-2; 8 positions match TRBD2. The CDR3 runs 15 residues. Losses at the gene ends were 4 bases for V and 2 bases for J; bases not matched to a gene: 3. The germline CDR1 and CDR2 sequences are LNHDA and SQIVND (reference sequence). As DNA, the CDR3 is TGTGCCAGTAGTACGCTAGCGGGCAACACCGGGGAGCTGTTTTTT. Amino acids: CASSTLAGNTGELFF. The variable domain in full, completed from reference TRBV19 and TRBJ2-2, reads DGGITQSPKYLFRKEGQNVTLSCEQNLNHDAMYWYRQDPGQGLRLIYYSQIVNDFQKGDIAEGYSVSREKKESFPLTVTSAQKNPTAFYLCASSTLAGNTGELFFGEGSRLTVL.

CDR3 sequence (DNA): TGTGCCAGCAGTGTACAGGGAAACAATCAGCCCCAGCATTTT. This codes for CASSVQGNNQPQHF. The rearrangement uses TRBV27 and TRBJ1-5; possibly TRBD1 for D (6 bases). The CDR3 runs 14 residues. Germline V CDR1 and CDR2: MNHEY, SMNVEV (reference sequence). V was cut by 5 bases and J by 3 bases, with 11 bases left in between.

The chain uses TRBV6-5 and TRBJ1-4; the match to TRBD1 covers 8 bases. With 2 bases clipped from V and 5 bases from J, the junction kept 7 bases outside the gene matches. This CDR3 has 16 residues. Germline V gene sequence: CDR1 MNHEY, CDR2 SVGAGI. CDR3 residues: CASSYDRDRPNEKLFF. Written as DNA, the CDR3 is TGTGCCAGCAGTTACGACCGGGACAGGCCGAATGAAAAACTGTTTTTT.

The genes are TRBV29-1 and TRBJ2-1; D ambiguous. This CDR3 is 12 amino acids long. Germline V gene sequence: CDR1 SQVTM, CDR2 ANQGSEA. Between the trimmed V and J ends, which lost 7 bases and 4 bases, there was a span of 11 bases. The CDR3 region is CSASGNYNEQFF. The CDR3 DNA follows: TGCAGCGCCTCAGGTAATTACAATGAGCAGTTCTTC.

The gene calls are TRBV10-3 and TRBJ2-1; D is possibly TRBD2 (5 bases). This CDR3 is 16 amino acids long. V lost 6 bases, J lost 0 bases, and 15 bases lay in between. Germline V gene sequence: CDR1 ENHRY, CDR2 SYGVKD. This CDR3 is CAISEKEADSYNEQFF. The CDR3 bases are TGTGCCATCAGCGAAAAAGAAGCGGACTCCTACAATGAGCAGTTCTTC.

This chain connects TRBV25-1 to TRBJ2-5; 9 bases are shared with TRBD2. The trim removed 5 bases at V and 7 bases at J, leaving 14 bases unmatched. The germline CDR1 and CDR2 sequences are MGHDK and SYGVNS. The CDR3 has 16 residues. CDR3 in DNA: TGTGCCAGCAGTTCCTCGACTAGCGGCCCAGGGGGGACCCAGTACTTC. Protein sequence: CASSSSTSGPGGTQYF.

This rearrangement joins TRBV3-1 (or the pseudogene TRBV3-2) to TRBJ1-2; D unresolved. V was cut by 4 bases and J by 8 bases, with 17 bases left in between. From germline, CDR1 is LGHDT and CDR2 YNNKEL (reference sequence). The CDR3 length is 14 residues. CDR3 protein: CASSPEVWEGGYTF. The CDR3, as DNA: TGTGCCAGCAGCCCAGAGGTGTGGGAGGGAGGCTACACCTTC.

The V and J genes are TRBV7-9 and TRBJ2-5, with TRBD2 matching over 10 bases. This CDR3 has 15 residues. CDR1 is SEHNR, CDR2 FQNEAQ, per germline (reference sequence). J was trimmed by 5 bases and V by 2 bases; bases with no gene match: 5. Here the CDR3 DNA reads TGTGCCAGCAGCTTAAGCGGGGGGGCGTTGGAGACCCAGTACTTC. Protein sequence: CASSLSGGALETQYF.

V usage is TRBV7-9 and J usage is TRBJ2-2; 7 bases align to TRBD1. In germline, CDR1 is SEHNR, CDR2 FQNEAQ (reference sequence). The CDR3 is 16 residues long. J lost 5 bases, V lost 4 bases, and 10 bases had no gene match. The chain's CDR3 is CASSYSGTVPTGELFF. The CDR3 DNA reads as TGTGCCAGCAGCTACTCCGGGACAGTACCTACCGGGGAGCTGTTTTTT.

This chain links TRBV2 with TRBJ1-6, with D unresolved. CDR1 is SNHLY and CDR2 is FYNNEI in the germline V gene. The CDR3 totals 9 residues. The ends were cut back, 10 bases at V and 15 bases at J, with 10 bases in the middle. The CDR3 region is CATSRGLHF. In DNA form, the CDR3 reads TGTGCCACCTCGCGGGGCCTCCACTTT.

The CDR3 loop reads CASSETPRTGRTEAFF. The CDR3 DNA reads TGTGCCAGCAGTGAAACCCCGAGGACAGGGCGGACTGAAGCTTTCTTT. This chain uses TRBV6-1 with TRBJ1-1, with 8 positions matching TRBD1. V shed 2 bases and J 5 bases; nucleotides not matched to a gene: 10. CDR1 MNHNS and CDR2 SASEGT come from the germline V gene. This CDR3 has 16 amino acids.

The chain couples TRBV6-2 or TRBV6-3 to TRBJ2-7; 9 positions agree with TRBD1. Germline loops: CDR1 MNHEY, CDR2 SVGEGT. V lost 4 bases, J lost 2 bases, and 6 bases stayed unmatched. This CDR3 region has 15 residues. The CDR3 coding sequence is TGTGCCAGCAGTTCCCCGGGACAGGGCGCCTACGAGCAGTACTTC. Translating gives CASSSPGQGAYEQYF.

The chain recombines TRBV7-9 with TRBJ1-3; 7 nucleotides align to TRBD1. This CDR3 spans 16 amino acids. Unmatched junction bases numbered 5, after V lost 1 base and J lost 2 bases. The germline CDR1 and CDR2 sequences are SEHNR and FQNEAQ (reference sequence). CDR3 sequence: CASSLVTGVTGNTIYF. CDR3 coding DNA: TGTGCCAGCAGCTTAGTCACAGGGGTGACTGGAAACACCATATATTTT.

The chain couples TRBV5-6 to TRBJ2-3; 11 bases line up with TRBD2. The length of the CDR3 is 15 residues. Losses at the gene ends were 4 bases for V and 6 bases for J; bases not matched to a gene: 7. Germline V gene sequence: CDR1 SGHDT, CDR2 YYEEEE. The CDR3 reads CASSPFSGRVDTQYF. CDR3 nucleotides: TGTGCCAGCAGCCCCTTTAGCGGGAGGGTCGATACGCAGTATTTT.

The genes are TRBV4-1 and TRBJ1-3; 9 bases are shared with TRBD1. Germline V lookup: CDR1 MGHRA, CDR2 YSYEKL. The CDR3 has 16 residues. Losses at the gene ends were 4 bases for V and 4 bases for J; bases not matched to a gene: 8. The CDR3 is CASSRGQGTGGNTIYF. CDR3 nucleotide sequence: TGCGCCAGCAGCCGGGGACAGGGAACGGGAGGAAACACCATATATTTT.

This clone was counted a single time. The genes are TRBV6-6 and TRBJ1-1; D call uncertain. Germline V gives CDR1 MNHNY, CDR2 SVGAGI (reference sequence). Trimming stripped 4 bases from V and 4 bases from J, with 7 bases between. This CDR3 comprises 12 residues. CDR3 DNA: TGTGCCAGCAGTTTCGAGGTCACTGAAGCTTTCTTT. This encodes CASSFEVTEAFF.

CDR3 DNA: TGTGCCAGCAGCCAAGCCAGGGCGGGACAGGGAGGGTACGAGCAGTACTTC. Translation gives CASSQARAGQGGYEQYF. The chain couples TRBV14 to TRBJ2-7; 9 bases are a match to TRBD1. Germline V gives CDR1 SGHDN, CDR2 FVKESK. Unmatched junction bases numbered 11, after V lost 1 base and J lost 4 bases. The CDR3 has 17 amino acids.

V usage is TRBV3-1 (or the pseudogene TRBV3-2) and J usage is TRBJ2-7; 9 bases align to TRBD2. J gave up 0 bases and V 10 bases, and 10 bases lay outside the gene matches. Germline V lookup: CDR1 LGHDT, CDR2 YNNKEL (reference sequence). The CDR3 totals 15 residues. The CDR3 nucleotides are TGTGCCATCATAGCGGGGGTCCCTATCTCCTACGAGCAGTACTTC. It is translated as CAIIAGVPISYEQYF.

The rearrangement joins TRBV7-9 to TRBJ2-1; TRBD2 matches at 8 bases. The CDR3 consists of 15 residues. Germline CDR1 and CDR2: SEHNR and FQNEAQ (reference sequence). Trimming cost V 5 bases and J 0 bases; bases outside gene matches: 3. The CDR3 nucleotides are TGTGCCAGCAGCCTCGGGGGGGCCTCCTACAATGAGCAGTTCTTC. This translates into CASSLGGASYNEQFF.

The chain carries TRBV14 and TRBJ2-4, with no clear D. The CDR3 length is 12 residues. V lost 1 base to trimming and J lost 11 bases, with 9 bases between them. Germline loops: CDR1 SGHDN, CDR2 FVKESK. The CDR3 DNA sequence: TGTGCCAGCAGCCAAGCACCGCAGGTTCAGTACTTC. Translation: CASSQAPQVQYF.

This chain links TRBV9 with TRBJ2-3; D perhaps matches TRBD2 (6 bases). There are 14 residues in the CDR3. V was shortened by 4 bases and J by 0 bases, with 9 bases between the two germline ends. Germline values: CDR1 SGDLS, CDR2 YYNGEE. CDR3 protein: CASSPGRSTDTQYF. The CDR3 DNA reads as TGTGCCAGCAGCCCGGGGAGGAGCACAGATACGCAGTATTTT.